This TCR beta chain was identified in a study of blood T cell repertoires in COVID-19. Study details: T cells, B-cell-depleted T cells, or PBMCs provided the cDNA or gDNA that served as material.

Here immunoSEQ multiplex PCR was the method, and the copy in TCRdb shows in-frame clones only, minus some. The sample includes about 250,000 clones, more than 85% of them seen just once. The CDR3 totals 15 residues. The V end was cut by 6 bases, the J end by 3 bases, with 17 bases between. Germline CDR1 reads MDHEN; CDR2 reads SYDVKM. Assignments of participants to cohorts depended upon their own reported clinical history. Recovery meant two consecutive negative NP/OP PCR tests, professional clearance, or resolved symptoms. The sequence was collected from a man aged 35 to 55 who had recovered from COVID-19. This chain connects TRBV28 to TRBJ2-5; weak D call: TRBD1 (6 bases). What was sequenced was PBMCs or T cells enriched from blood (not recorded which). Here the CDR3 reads CASRIPGTIKETQYF. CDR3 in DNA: TGTGCCAGCAGAATCCCTGGGACAATTAAAGAGACCCAGTACTTC.